Listed below are T cell receptor beta chains from one sample, sequenced in a study of metastatic and nonmetastatic thyroid tumors. Through MiXCR, TCRdb re-clonotyped the PCR reads. The top ten hold about 6.5% of the sample, which has about 69,000 clones, approximately 15% seen once. Sequences were obtained from blood. These receptors all come from a male donor with papillary thyroid cancer or a benign thyroid nodule (not recorded which). Some clones in this sample may be carry-over from other donors' samples. The CDR3 runs from the conserved cysteine through the conserved F or W. D genes are given only for firm matches. Not all rows give a size; the values are once, few, many and, for expanded clones, a class.

>TRBD2|TRBJ2-3|many|TRBV6-2/TRBV6-3
TGTGCCAGCAGTTCCCGAGGGGCGGGAGGGCCAGATACGCAGTATTTT
CASSSRGAGGPDTQYF
>TRBD2|TRBJ2-5|few|TRBV28
TGTGCCAGCAGTTTCTCCGGGACTAGCGGGAGTGCCGTAGAAGAGACCCAGTACTTC
CASSFSGTSGSAVEETQYF
>TRBD1|TRBJ2-3|many|TRBV6-5
TGTGCCAGCAGTTACCCCCAGACAGGGTCAAGTACAGATACGCAGTATTTT
CASSYPQTGSSTDTQYF
>TRBD2|TRBJ2-1|few|TRBV10-1
TGCGCCAGCAGCCTGGGGACTAGCGGGAGCTCCTACAATGAGCAGTTCTTC
CASSLGTSGSSYNEQFF
>TRBD2|TRBJ2-3|once|TRBV5-1
TGCGCCAGCAGCCCAAGGGGACTAGCAGGCGATGGTGGGACCCCAGATACGCAGTATTTT
CASSPRGLAGDGGTPDTQYF
>.|TRBJ1-5|few|TRBV27
TGTGCCAGCAGTTACTTCGGGGGTCAGCCCAAGCATTTT
CASSYFGGQPKHF
>.|TRBJ1-1|many|TRBV30
TGTGCCTGGAGCGGTGGACCTGAAGCTTTCTTT
CAWSGGPEAFF
>TRBD2|TRBJ2-1|many|TRBV5-6
TGTGCCAGCAGCTTGGCGGGACTAGCGGGAGATGAGCAGTTCTTC
CASSLAGLAGDEQFF
>.|TRBJ1-1|many|TRBV9
TGTGCCAGCAGCGGCCAGGACACTGAAGCTTTCTTT
CASSGQDTEAFF
>TRBD2|TRBJ2-1|many|TRBV9
TGTGCCAGCAGCGCCGGGACTAGCGATCTTTGGTCAGATGAGCAGTTCTTC
CASSAGTSDLWSDEQFF
>.|TRBJ2-3|many|TRBV5-1
TGCGCCAGCAGCCTTGGGACGCCCACAGATACGCAGTATTTT
CASSLGTPTDTQYF
>.|TRBJ1-6|.|TRBV5-6
TGTGCCAGCAGCTTGCGGGGGAGGTATAATTCACCCCTCCACTTT
CASSLRGRYNSPLHF
>.|TRBJ1-6|many|TRBV27
TGTGCCAGTACTGCGCGGAGAAATTCACCCCTCCACTTT
CASTARRNSPLHF
>.|TRBJ2-3|.|TRBV4-1
TGCGCCAGCAGCCAAGACCGGGGACGGTCGCCGGGAGATACGCAGTATTTT
CASSQDRGRSPGDTQYF
>.|TRBJ1-1|many|TRBV6-2/TRBV6-3
TGTGCCAGCGGCGCAGGGTTCGTCGCTTTCTTT
CASGAGFVAFF
>.|TRBJ1-1|.|TRBV6-5
TGTGCCAGCAGTTACTCCGGGACGGGGATTGGGGCTTTCTTT
CASSYSGTGIGAFF
>.|TRBJ2-7|many|TRBV19
TGTGCCAGTAGTCCCACAGGGGGGGCAGGCTACGAGCAGTACTTC
CASSPTGGAGYEQYF
>.|TRBJ2-2|many|TRBV3-1
TGTGCCAGCAGATGGGACCCGAACACCGGGGAGCTGTTTTTT
CASRWDPNTGELFF
>TRBD1|TRBJ2-1|many|TRBV5-6
TGTGCCAGCAGTTGGACAGGCAATGAGCAGTTCTTC
CASSWTGNEQFF
>TRBD1|TRBJ2-7|many|TRBV11-1
TGTGCCAGCAGCCGGGGACAGGGGAGGGCCTACGAGCAGTACTTC
CASSRGQGRAYEQYF
>.|TRBJ2-2|few|TRBV28
TGTGCCAGCAGTTTCCGCGGTAGAATCACCGGGGAGCTGTTTTTT
CASSFRGRITGELFF
>.|TRBJ2-2|.|TRBV27
TGTGCCAGCAGTTCCGACCTCGTATCACAGAACACCGGGGAGCTGTTTTTT
CASSSDLVSQNTGELFF
>.|TRBJ2-7|.|TRBV11-3
TGTGCCAGCAGCCAGGGACATAACCCCTACGAGCAGTACTTC
CASSQGHNPYEQYF
>.|TRBJ2-5|many|TRBV18
TGTGCCAGCTCACCTCAAGAGACCCAGTACTTC
CASSPQETQYF
>.|TRBJ2-5|.|TRBV6-5
TGTGCCAGCAGTTACTCGCAGTTGGCAAGGGAGACCCAGTACTTC
CASSYSQLARETQYF
>.|TRBJ2-1|.|TRBV4-1
TGCGCCAGCAGCCAAGAGGGGGTAGGGGGAGGGCCGCACAATGAGCAGTTCTTC
CASSQEGVGGGPHNEQFF
>.|TRBJ2-3|many|TRBV6-1
TGTGCCAGCAGTGAAGCAACGACGCAGTATTTT
CASSEATTQYF
>TRBD2|TRBJ2-7|.|TRBV9
TGTGCCAGCAGCCCCCGTAGCGGGAACTCCTACGAGCAGTACTTC
CASSPRSGNSYEQYF
>TRBD2|TRBJ2-5|many|TRBV4-1
TGCGCCAGCAGCCAGAACCTAGCGGAAACCCAAGAGACCCAGTACTTC
CASSQNLAETQETQYF